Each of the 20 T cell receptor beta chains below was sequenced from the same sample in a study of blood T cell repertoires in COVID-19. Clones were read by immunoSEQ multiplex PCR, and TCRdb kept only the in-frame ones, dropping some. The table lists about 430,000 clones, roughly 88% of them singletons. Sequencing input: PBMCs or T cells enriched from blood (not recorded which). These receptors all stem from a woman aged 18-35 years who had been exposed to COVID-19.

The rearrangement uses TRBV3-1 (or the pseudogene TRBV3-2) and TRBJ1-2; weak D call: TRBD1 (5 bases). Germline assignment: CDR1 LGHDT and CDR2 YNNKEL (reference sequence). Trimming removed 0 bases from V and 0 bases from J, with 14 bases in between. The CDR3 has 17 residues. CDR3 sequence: CASSQEVQGLSNYGYTF. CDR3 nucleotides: TGTGCCAGCAGCCAAGAGGTCCAGGGATTATCTAACTATGGCTACACCTTC.

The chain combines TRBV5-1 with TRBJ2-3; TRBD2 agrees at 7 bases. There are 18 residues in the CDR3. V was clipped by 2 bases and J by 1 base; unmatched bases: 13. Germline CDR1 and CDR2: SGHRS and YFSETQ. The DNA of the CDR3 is TGCGCCAGCAGCTTTCTTCTTACCGGGGGGACGGGCACAGATACGCAGTATTTT. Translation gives CASSFLLTGGTGTDTQYF.

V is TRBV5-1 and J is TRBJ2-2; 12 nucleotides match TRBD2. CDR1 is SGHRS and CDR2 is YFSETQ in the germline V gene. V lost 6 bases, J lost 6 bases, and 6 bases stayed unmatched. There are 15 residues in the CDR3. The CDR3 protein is CASTMTSGGPGELFF. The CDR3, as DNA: TGCGCCAGCACCATGACTAGCGGGGGCCCCGGGGAGCTGTTTTTT.

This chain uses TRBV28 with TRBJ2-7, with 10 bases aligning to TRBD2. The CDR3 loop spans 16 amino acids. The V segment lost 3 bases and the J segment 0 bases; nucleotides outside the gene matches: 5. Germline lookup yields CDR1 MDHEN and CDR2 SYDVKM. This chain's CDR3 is CASSFVAGGLSYEQYF. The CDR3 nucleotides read TGTGCCAGCAGTTTTGTAGCGGGAGGCCTCTCCTACGAGCAGTACTTC.

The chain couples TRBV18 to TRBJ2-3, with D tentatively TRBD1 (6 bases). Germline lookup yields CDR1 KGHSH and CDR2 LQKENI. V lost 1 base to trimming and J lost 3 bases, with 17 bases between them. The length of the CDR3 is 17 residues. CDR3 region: CASSPRRGMDRTDTQYF. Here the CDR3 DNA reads TGTGCCAGCTCACCACGGCGCGGTATGGACAGAACAGATACGCAGTATTTT.

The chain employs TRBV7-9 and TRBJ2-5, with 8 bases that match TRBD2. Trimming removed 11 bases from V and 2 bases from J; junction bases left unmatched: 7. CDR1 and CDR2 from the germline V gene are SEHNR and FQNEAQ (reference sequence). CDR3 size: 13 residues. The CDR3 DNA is TGTGCCGGAGGACTAGCTCTTCAAGAGACCCAGTACTTC. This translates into CAGGLALQETQYF.

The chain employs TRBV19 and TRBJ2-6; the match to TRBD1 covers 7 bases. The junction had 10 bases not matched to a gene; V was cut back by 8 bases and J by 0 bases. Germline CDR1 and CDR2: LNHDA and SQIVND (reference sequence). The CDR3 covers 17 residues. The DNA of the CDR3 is TGTGCCAGTGATCATGGGACAGTCCTCTCTGGGGCCAACGTCCTGACTTTC. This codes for CASDHGTVLSGANVLTF. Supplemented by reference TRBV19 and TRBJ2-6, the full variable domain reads DGGITQSPKYLFRKEGQNVTLSCEQNLNHDAMYWYRQDPGQGLRLIYYSQIVNDFQKGDIAEGYSVSREKKESFPLTVTSAQKNPTAFYLCASDHGTVLSGANVLTFGAGSRLTVL.

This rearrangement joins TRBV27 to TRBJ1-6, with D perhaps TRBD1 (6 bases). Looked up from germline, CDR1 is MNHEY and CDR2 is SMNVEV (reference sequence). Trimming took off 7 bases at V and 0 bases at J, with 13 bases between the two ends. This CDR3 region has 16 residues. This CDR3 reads CASTPGQISYNSPLHF. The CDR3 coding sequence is TGTGCCAGCACCCCAGGACAGATCTCCTATAATTCACCCCTCCACTTT.

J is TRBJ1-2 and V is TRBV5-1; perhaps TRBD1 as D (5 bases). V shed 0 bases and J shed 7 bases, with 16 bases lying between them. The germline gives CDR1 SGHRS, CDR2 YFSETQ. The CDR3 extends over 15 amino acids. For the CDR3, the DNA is TGCGCCAGCAGCTTGGATCCAGGGAAGATGGGTGGCTACACCTTC. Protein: CASSLDPGKMGGYTF.

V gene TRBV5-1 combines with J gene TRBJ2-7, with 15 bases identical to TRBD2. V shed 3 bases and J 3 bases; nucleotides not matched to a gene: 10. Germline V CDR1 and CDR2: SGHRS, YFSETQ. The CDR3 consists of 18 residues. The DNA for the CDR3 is TGCGCCAGCAGCTATGGACTAGCGGGGGGGCCTAATCTCTACGAGCAGTACTTC. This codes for CASSYGLAGGPNLYEQYF.

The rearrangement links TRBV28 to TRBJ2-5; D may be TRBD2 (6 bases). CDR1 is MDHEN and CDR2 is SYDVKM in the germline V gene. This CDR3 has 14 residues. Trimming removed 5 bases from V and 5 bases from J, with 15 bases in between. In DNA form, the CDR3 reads TGTGCCAGCAGTGTACTAGCATCCGGGGAGACCCAGTACTTC. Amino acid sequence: CASSVLASGETQYF.

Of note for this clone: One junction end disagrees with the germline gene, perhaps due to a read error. The CDR3 sequence is CASSQSRTGSF. As DNA, the CDR3 is TGTGCCAGCAGCCAATCGCGGACAGGAAGTTTC. The J gene is TRBJ1-2, the V gene TRBV16; 7 bases fit TRBD1. The V gene's germline CDR1 is KGHSY and CDR2 FQNENV. The CDR3 length is 11 residues.

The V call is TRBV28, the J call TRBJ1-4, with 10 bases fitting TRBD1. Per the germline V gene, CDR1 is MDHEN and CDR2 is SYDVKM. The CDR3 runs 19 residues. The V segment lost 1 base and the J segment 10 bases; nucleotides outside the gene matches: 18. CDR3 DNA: TGTGCCAGCAGTTTATCCAGGGACAGGGGAGGAAGGGATCGGTTAAAACTGTTTTTT. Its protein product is CASSLSRDRGGRDRLKLFF.

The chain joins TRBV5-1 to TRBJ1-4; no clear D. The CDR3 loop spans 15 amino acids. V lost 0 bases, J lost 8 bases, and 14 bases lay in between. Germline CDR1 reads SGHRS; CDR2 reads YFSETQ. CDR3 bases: TGCGCCAGCAGCTTGGTACCCCAAAGTCGGGAAAAACTGTTTTTT. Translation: CASSLVPQSREKLFF.

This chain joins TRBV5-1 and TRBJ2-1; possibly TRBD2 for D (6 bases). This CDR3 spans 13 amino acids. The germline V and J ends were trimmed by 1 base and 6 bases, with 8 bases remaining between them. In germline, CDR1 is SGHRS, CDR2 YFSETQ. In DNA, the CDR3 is TGCGCCAGCAGCTTGTACGGGGGCAATGAGCAGTTCTTC. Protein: CASSLYGGNEQFF.

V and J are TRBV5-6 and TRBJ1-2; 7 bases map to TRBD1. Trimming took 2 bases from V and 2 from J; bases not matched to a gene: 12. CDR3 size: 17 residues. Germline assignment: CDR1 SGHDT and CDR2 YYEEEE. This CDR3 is CASSFLIDRAANYGYTF. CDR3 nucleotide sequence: TGTGCCAGCAGCTTCCTTATAGACAGGGCTGCCAACTATGGCTACACCTTC.

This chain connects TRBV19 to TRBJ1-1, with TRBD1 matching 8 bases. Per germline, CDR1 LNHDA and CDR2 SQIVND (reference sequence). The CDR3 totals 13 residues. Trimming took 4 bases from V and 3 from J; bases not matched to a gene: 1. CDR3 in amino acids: CASSTDRDTEAFF. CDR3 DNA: TGTGCCAGTAGTACGGACAGGGACACTGAAGCTTTCTTT.

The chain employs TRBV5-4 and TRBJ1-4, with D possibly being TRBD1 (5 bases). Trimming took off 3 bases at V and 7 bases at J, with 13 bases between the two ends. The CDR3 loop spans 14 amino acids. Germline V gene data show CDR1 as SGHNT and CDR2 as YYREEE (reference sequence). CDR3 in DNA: TGTGCCAGCAGCTGGTCCGATCAGGGTGAAAAACTGTTTTTT. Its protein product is CASSWSDQGEKLFF.

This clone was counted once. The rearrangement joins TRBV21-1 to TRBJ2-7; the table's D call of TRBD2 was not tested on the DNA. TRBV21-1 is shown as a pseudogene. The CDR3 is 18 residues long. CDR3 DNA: TGTGCCAGCACCGACCTCGTCCCTACGTGCGGGACCTCCTACGAGCAGTACTTC. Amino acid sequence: CASTDLVPTCGTSYEQYF.

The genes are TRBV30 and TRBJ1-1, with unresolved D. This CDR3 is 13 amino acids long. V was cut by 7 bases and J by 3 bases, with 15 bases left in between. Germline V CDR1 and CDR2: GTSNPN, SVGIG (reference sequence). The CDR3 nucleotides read TGTGCCTCGTTACCTAGGATTTACACTGAAGCTTTCTTT. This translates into CASLPRIYTEAFF.